These T cell receptor beta chains were read from a single sample in a study of blood T cell repertoires in COVID-19. Measured with immunoSEQ multiplex PCR; TCRdb has only the in-frame clones, and not every one. This sample has about 120,000 clones, with roughly 85% found just once. The sample consisted of peripheral blood. The receptors shown here come from a man at least 80 years old with acute or convalescent COVID-19. Both conserved end residues are part of each CDR3. Fields, in order: V gene, J gene, D gene, clone size, CDR3 protein, CDR3 DNA. The D gene is left open where the match is weak. Size is omitted from some rows. Given values are once, few, many or a class for expanded clones.

>TRBV28|TRBJ1-1|.|few
CASSSEQGSEAFF
TGTGCCAGCAGTTCCGAACAGGGATCTGAAGCTTTCTTT
>TRBV5-8|TRBJ2-5|.|.
CASSLRQYQETQYF
TGTGCCAGCAGCTTGAGACAGTACCAAGAGACCCAGTACTTC
>TRBV29-1|TRBJ1-2|.|once
CSVEDRVSPYGYTF
TGCAGCGTTGAAGACAGGGTATCCCCCTATGGCTACACCTTC
>TRBV14|TRBJ2-2|TRBD2|.
CASSQDGSSGRFAGELFF
TGTGCCAGCAGCCAAGATGGATCTAGCGGGAGGTTCGCCGGGGAGCTGTTTTTT
>TRBV19|TRBJ1-5|TRBD1|.
CASSIDPGTGGDQPQHF
TGTGCCAGTAGTATAGACCCGGGGACAGGGGGCGATCAGCCCCAGCATTTT
>TRBV7-8|TRBJ2-7|.|.
CASSPTLVQGNEQYF
TGTGCCAGCAGCCCGACTCTAGTCCAGGGAAACGAGCAGTACTTC
>TRBV7-8|TRBJ2-7|TRBD2|few
CASSLGTSGVLEYF
TGTGCCAGCAGCCTAGGGACTAGCGGGGTACTTGAGTACTTC
>TRBV28|TRBJ1-1|.|.
CASSFLLQGGTEAFF
TGTGCCAGCAGTTTCCTTTTACAGGGTGGTACTGAAGCTTTCTTT
>TRBV18|TRBJ2-5|.|.
CASSPIAGQETQYF
TGTGCCAGCTCACCAATCGCGGGTCAAGAGACCCAGTACTTC
>TRBV7-3|TRBJ1-5|TRBD1|.
CASSSRLIGTGGNQPQHF
TGTGCCAGCAGCTCCCGGCTGATAGGGACAGGGGGGAATCAGCCCCAGCATTTT
>TRBV6-1|TRBJ2-1|.|.
CASSEPARGSLFF
TGTGCCAGCAGTGAGCCGGCCCGGGGGAGTCTTTTCTTC
>TRBV9|TRBJ2-3|TRBD1|.
CASSVEGTVSTDTQYF
TGTGCCAGCAGCGTAGAGGGGACAGTTAGCACAGATACGCAGTATTTT
>TRBV18|TRBJ1-1|.|.
CASSPGRENTEAFF
TGTGCCAGCTCACCAGGGCGGGAGAACACTGAAGCTTTCTTT
>TRBV7-3|TRBJ2-1|TRBD2|.
CASSLTGGGRNEQFF
TGTGCCAGCAGCTTAACAGGCGGGGGACGGAATGAGCAGTTCTTC
>TRBV27|TRBJ2-5|TRBD2|.
CASSLRGQETQYF
TGTGCCAGCAGTTTGCGGGGGCAAGAGACCCAGTACTTC
>TRBV2|TRBJ2-7|TRBD1|few
CASSLDSGTGGSWFLYEQYF
TGTGCCAGCAGTTTAGATTCCGGGACAGGGGGCAGTTGGTTTCTCTACGAGCAGTACTTC
>TRBV28|TRBJ1-5|.|.
CASSLWAGNQPQHF
TGTGCCAGCAGTTTATGGGCAGGCAATCAGCCCCAGCATTTT
>TRBV6-5|TRBJ2-7|.|.
CASSAGGSVGHEQYF
TGTGCCAGCAGCGCGGGTGGAAGCGTCGGGCACGAGCAGTACTTC
>TRBV3-1/TRBV3-2|TRBJ2-1|.|.
CASSQDSTYNEQFF
TGTGCCAGCAGCCAAGATAGCACCTACAATGAGCAGTTCTTC
>TRBV5-1|TRBJ2-1|.|.
CASSNRDRQKEFF
TGCGCCAGCAGCAACCGGGATAGACAAAAGGAGTTCTTC
>TRBV28|TRBJ2-7|.|.
CASSYLYEQYF
TGTGCCAGCAGCTACCTCTACGAGCAGTACTTC
>TRBV2|TRBJ1-3|.|.
CASSEGRRNTIYF
TGTGCCAGCAGTGAAGGGAGACGAAACACCATATATTTT